The 20 T cell receptor beta chains presented below share a single source sample, sequenced in a study of CD8 T cells in ankylosing spondylitis. TCRdb called the 5' RACE reads again in MiXCR, with one record for every CDR3 protein. Of about 96,000 distinct CDR3 sequences listed, more than 25% are singletons. What was sequenced was blood, either unsorted or a sorted T cell fraction (not recorded which). These receptors all come from a male donor with ankylosing spondylitis or in good health (not recorded which).

V gene TRBV20-1 combines with J gene TRBJ1-3, with 7 positions matching TRBD1. The CDR3 spans 13 residues. Looked up from germline, CDR1 is DFQATT and CDR2 is SNEGSKA (reference sequence). Trimming at V came to 6 bases and at J to 1 base, leaving 3 bases not matched to a gene. The CDR3 DNA reads as TGCAGTGCACCGACAGGGTCTGGAAACACCATATATTTT. Protein product: CSAPTGSGNTIYF.

In its sample, this clonotype was seen a few times. The genes are TRBV20-1 and TRBJ1-6, with 7 nucleotides matching TRBD1. The CDR3 covers 17 residues. Germline V gene lookup returns CDR1 DFQATT and CDR2 SNEGSKA (reference sequence). The V segment lost 0 bases and the J segment 8 bases; nucleotides outside the gene matches: 13. CDR3 bases: TGCAGTGCTAGAGAGGCCGGGACAGCGGGTTTGGATTCACCCCTCCACTTT. This translates into CSAREAGTAGLDSPLHF.

This clonotype was observed a few times. CDR3 amino acids: CATTRGQGVPFNTNTEAFF. The CDR3 DNA reads as TGTGCCACCACAAGGGGACAGGGGGTCCCATTTAACACGAACACTGAAGCTTTCTTT. The chain uses TRBV15 and TRBJ1-1, with 11 bases aligning to TRBD1. Germline V gives CDR1 LNHNV, CDR2 YYDKDF (reference sequence). With V trimmed by 7 bases and J by 1 base, 17 bases remained unmatched. CDR3 length: 19 residues. The variable domain in full, completed from reference TRBV15 and TRBJ1-1, reads DAMVIQNPRYQVTQFGKPVTLSCSQTLNHNVMYWYQQKSSQAPKLLFHYYDKDFNNEADTPDNFQSRRPNTSFCFLDIRSPGLGDTAMYLCATTRGQGVPFNTNTEAFFGQGTRLTVV.

This rearrangement joins TRBV7-2 to TRBJ1-1; D is uncertain. Germline CDR1 reads SGHTA; CDR2 reads FQGNSA. The CDR3 extends over 13 amino acids. Trimming removed 4 bases at V and 1 base at J, with 7 bases between. The CDR3 DNA follows: TGTGCCAGCAGCTCAGTAGGGAACACTGAAGCTTTCTTT. This codes for CASSSVGNTEAFF.

This clonotype was seen repeatedly, ten times or more. For the CDR3, the DNA is TGCAGTGCTAGAGACGAGGGGACAGGTCATAATTCACCCCTCCACTTT. Translated: CSARDEGTGHNSPLHF. The rearrangement links TRBV20-1 to TRBJ1-6; TRBD1 matches at 8 bases. V gave up 0 bases and J gave up 5 bases; unmatched junction bases: 6. This CDR3 comprises 16 residues. CDR1 and CDR2 from the germline V gene are DFQATT and SNEGSKA (reference sequence).

This clonotype has a handful of counts. The chain couples TRBV20-1 to TRBJ2-1; maybe TRBD1 (7 bases). Trimming shortened V by 6 bases and J by 4 bases, and 19 bases separated the two germline ends. Germline CDR1 reads DFQATT; CDR2 reads SNEGSKA (reference sequence). The CDR3 is 15 amino acids. CDR3 amino acids: CSALRGVSGYNEQFF. The CDR3 DNA is TGCAGTGCCCTCAGGGGGGTTTCAGGGTACAATGAGCAGTTCTTC.

This clonotype was seen only a few times. The chain combines TRBV10-2 with TRBJ2-3; TRBD2 agrees at 8 bases. The CDR3 sequence is 14 residues long. V lost 11 bases to trimming and J lost 2 bases; unmatched junction nucleotides: 9. Per the germline V gene, CDR1 is WSHSY and CDR2 is SAAADI. In DNA, the CDR3 is TGCGCCTCCCTGCGGGGGGAGACCACAGATACGCAGTATTTT. It specifies CASLRGETTDTQYF.

This clonotype was seen repeatedly, ten times or more. Here the CDR3 reads CASSLDGTSYEQYF. In DNA, the CDR3 is TGCGCCAGCAGCTTGGACGGCACCTCCTACGAGCAGTACTTC. This chain connects TRBV5-1 to TRBJ2-7; no reliable D call. The CDR3 sequence is 14 residues long. The V end was cut by 0 bases, the J end by 0 bases, with 7 bases between. Germline loops: CDR1 SGHRS, CDR2 YFSETQ.

The chain joins TRBV5-1 to TRBJ2-5; D remains ambiguous. V lost 0 bases and J 2 bases, leaving 8 bases between the germline ends. The CDR3 length is 14 residues. Germline V gene data show CDR1 as SGHRS and CDR2 as YFSETQ. CDR3 DNA sequence: TGCGCCAGCAGCTTGGGGCAGCAACAAGAGACCCAGTACTTC. Encoded protein: CASSLGQQQETQYF.

Only a few counts were recorded for this clonotype. The chain joins TRBV5-1 to TRBJ2-5; D gene uncertain. Trimming removed 0 bases from V and 4 bases from J, with 10 bases in between. CDR1 is SGHRS and CDR2 is YFSETQ in the germline V gene. The CDR3 has 14 amino acids. This CDR3 reads CASSLDSGIETQYF. CDR3 sequence (DNA): TGCGCCAGCAGCTTGGACAGTGGAATAGAGACCCAGTACTTC.

Ten or more counts support this clonotype. The chain couples TRBV5-1 to TRBJ2-5, with a possible D match to TRBD1 (7 bases). The V end was cut by 3 bases, the J end by 4 bases, with 25 bases between. The CDR3 is made up of 18 amino acids. Per germline, CDR1 SGHRS and CDR2 YFSETQ. This CDR3 is CASSSRTTLTGRGETQYF. The CDR3 DNA sequence: TGCGCCAGCAGCTCCCGGACCACCCTGACAGGGCGGGGAGAGACCCAGTACTTC.

The chain employs TRBV5-1 and TRBJ2-7; D unclear. The CDR3 length is 16 residues. The germline V and J ends were trimmed by 4 bases and 6 bases, with 23 bases remaining between them. Germline values: CDR1 SGHRS, CDR2 YFSETQ. The CDR3 spells CASSPGKIQGPTEQYF. The CDR3 coding sequence is TGCGCCAGCAGCCCCGGAAAGATTCAAGGACCTACCGAGCAGTACTTC.

This clonotype has a handful of counts. The chain carries TRBV20-1 and TRBJ2-3, with a weak D call TRBD1 (5 bases). From germline, CDR1 is DFQATT and CDR2 SNEGSKA (reference sequence). Trimming took off 0 bases at V and 6 bases at J, with 16 bases between the two ends. There are 15 residues in the CDR3. The CDR3 spells CSARDGSQGRDTQYF. The DNA for the CDR3 is TGCAGTGCTAGAGATGGTAGCCAGGGTCGGGATACGCAGTATTTT.

For the CDR3, the DNA is TGTGCCAGCAGTGATGACAGGGATGTCACTGAAGCTTTCTTT. Translation: CASSDDRDVTEAFF. This chain uses TRBV2 with TRBJ1-1; 7 bases fit TRBD1. The CDR3 covers 14 residues. With 3 bases clipped from V and 4 bases from J, the junction kept 5 bases outside the gene matches. Germline CDR1 and CDR2: SNHLY and FYNNEI.

This chain joins TRBV7-9 and TRBJ1-6; D gene uncertain. With 6 bases removed from V and 8 bases from J, the gap between germline ends came to 8 bases. The CDR3 consists of 12 residues. Germline lookup yields CDR1 SEHNR and CDR2 FQNEAQ (reference sequence). The CDR3 protein is CASRPPDSPLHF. The CDR3, as DNA: TGTGCCAGCAGACCCCCTGATTCACCCCTCCACTTT.

The chain carries TRBV9 and TRBJ2-5; 8 nucleotides agree with TRBD2. The trim removed 0 bases at V and 5 bases at J, leaving 9 bases unmatched. The CDR3 spans 16 residues. The germline V gene encodes CDR1 SGDLS and CDR2 YYNGEE. CDR3 DNA sequence: TGTGCCAGCAGCGTAGCCAGCGGGAGATTCCAGGAGACCCAGTACTTC. Its translation is CASSVASGRFQETQYF.

This chain joins TRBV7-2 and TRBJ1-1; D not resolved. CDR1 is SGHTA, CDR2 FQGNSA, per germline. This CDR3 has 13 amino acids. Trimming pared 1 base from V and 10 bases from J, leaving 13 bases between. The CDR3: CASSLGEVRRAFF. The CDR3 nucleotides are TGTGCCAGCAGCTTAGGGGAGGTCCGGAGAGCTTTCTTT.

On this clonotype itself: A read error is possible here, since a much larger clone lies one base away. V usage is TRBV5-1 and J usage is TRBJ2-3; 12 bases are a match to TRBD2. There are 16 residues in the CDR3. Germline CDR1 and CDR2: SGHRS and YFSETQ. The CDR3 DNA sequence: TGCGCCATCAGCATCAAAACTAGCGGGAGGCCAGATACGCAGTATTTT. It translates to CAISIKTSGRPDTQYF.

This clonotype was seen a handful of times. This rearrangement joins TRBV4-1 to TRBJ2-1; the D is unclear. Per the germline V gene, CDR1 is MGHRA and CDR2 is YSYEKL. The V and J ends lost 8 bases and 2 bases respectively, with 7 bases between them. The CDR3 runs to 12 residues. The CDR3 sequence is CASRSAYNEQFF. CDR3 sequence (DNA): TGCGCCAGCCGTTCGGCCTACAATGAGCAGTTCTTC.

This clonotype was counted between two and nine times. This sequence joins TRBV4-2 and TRBJ1-1; no reliable D call. V was shortened by 4 bases and J by 8 bases, with 23 bases between the two germline ends. Germline-derived CDR1 and CDR2 are LGHNA and YNFKEQ. The CDR3 loop spans 16 amino acids. The CDR3 DNA sequence: TGTGCCAGCAGCCCGCGACAAAACAACCGGGATCCCGAAGCTTTCTTT. Amino acid sequence: CASSPRQNNRDPEAFF.